This passage covers 8 T cell receptor beta chains from one sample sequenced in a study of cytomegalovirus exposure and HLA in healthy donors. TCRdb's copy holds only in-frame clones and misses some; the assay was immunoSEQ multiplex PCR. The table records some 75,000 clones, 95% to 97% of them present only once. The sample taken for sequencing was PBMCs. The receptor source for this set is a young woman in good health and CMV-seronegative.

This clone was counted a single time. V usage is TRBV18 and J usage is TRBJ1-5, with D possibly being TRBD1 (5 bases). Looked up from germline, CDR1 is KGHSH and CDR2 is LQKENI. This CDR3 has 13 residues. V was cut by 6 bases and J by 4 bases, with 10 bases left in between. CDR3 sequence (DNA): TGTGCCAGCTCCTCTAGGGGTAATCAGCCCCAGCATTTT. This translates into CASSSRGNQPQHF.

The chain has TRBV30 and TRBJ2-1; 7 bases agree with TRBD1. This CDR3 has 18 residues. Germline V lookup: CDR1 GTSNPN, CDR2 SVGIG (reference sequence). Trimming at V came to 0 bases and at J to 4 bases, leaving 15 bases not matched to a gene. In DNA form, the CDR3 reads TGTGCCTGGAGTGTACCCTCCATTGTAGGGGGCGGGTACAATGAGCAGTTCTTC. Amino acid sequence: CAWSVPSIVGGGYNEQFF.

The chain carries TRBV4-1 and TRBJ1-2; TRBD1 might be the D (5 bases). Trimming removed 2 bases at V and 3 bases at J, with 16 bases between. This CDR3 has 16 residues. Germline CDR1 MGHRA, CDR2 YSYEKL. The DNA for the CDR3 is TGCGCCAGCAGCCAACCCTTGATGGGGCAACACTATGGCTACACCTTC. Protein: CASSQPLMGQHYGYTF.

This clone was seen only once. The rearrangement uses TRBV10-1 and TRBJ2-5, with 8 bases that match TRBD2. This CDR3 is 16 amino acids long. The trim removed 2 bases at V and 0 bases at J, leaving 5 bases unmatched. Per germline, CDR1 WNHNN and CDR2 SYGVQD (reference sequence). CDR3 in DNA: TGCGCCAGCAGTGAGACTAGCGGAGACTACCAAGAGACCCAGTACTTC. It specifies CASSETSGDYQETQYF.

The CDR3 DNA reads as TGCGCCAGCAGCCAAGAAGAGGGACTAGCGGGAGAGGAATACAATGAGCAGTTCTTC. Its translation: CASSQEEGLAGEEYNEQFF. The chain has TRBV4-1 and TRBJ2-1; the match to TRBD2 covers 14 bases. After removal of 0 bases from V and 4 bases from J, the junction contained 8 bases not matched to a gene. Per the germline V gene, CDR1 is MGHRA and CDR2 is YSYEKL. The CDR3 sequence is 19 residues long.

The rearrangement joins TRBV6-5 to TRBJ2-7, with a possible D match to TRBD1 (5 bases). Trimming stripped 6 bases from V and 4 bases from J, with 13 bases between. Germline CDR1 and CDR2: MNHEY and SVGAGI. The CDR3 has 13 residues. As DNA, the CDR3 is TGTGCCAGCAGGGCCTCAGGGCAGTACGAGCAGTACTTC. It yields the protein CASRASGQYEQYF.

The chain joins TRBV10-3 to TRBJ2-7; the D gene is possibly TRBD2 (7 bases). Trimming took off 2 bases at V and 3 bases at J, with 14 bases between the two ends. Per germline, CDR1 ENHRY and CDR2 SYGVKD. The CDR3 runs to 15 residues. CDR3 in DNA: TGTGCCATCAGTGAGAGGGGGGGGGAAAACTACGAGCAGTACTTC. Translating gives CAISERGGENYEQYF.

The V call is TRBV30, the J call TRBJ2-7; D ambiguous. Trimming left V 4 bases short and J 2 bases short, with 12 bases between. CDR3 length: 13 residues. Germline CDR1 reads GTSNPN; CDR2 reads SVGIG (reference sequence). The CDR3 region has the DNA TGTGCCTGGACCCGGCCAGGTCCCTACGAGCAGTACTTC. This gives the protein CAWTRPGPYEQYF.